This TCR beta chain originates from a study of OX40 agonist ivuxolimab in advanced cancers. Study information: Every 2 weeks, patients received ivuxolimab intravenously, dosed at 0.01 to 10 mg/kg. Among those enrolled, mean age was 60 years (range roughly 23 to 90) and about 79% were male.

The J segment lost 3 bases and the V segment lost 2 bases, leaving 9 bases of the junction unmatched. From germline, CDR1 is MGHDK and CDR2 SYGVNS. The CDR3 has 17 residues. Whole-study findings and limits: CD4+ T cells averaged fewer expanded clones than CD8+ T cells.

This clone has just one count. Its antigen is not identified. The assay was immunoSEQ multiplex PCR, and TCRdb's table has in-frame clones only and misses some. The sample includes 55,000 to 80,000 clones, 91% of them seen just once. The sequencing here drew on CD4+ or CD8+ T cells sorted from blood, taken in a trial of the OX40 agonist ivuxolimab. J is TRBJ1-4 and V is TRBV25-1, with 7 bases identical to TRBD1. The TCR sequence derives from an adult with an advanced solid tumor such as melanoma, head and neck, liver or kidney cancer. The CDR3 DNA reads TGTGCCAGCAGTGAAGCAAGTTCGACAGGGCCTAATGAAAAACTGTTTTTT. It codes for CASSEASSTGPNEKLFF.